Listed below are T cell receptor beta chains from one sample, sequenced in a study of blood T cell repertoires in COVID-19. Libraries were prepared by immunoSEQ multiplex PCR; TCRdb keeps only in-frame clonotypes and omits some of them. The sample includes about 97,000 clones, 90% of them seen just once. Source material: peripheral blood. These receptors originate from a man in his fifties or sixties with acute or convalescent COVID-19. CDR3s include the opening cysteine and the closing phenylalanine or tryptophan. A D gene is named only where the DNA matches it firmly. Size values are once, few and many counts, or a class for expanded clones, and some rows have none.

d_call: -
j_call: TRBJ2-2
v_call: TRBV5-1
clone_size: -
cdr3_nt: TGCGCCAGCAGCTTGGAGTCCCTGAGGAACACCGGGGAGCTGTTTTTT
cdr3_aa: CASSLESLRNTGELFF

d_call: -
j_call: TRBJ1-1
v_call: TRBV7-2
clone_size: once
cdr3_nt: TGTGCCAGCAGCTTACAGGCTCCTGCCATGAACACTGAAGCTTTCTTT
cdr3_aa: CASSLQAPAMNTEAFF

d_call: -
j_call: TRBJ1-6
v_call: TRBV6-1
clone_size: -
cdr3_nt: TGTGCCAGCAGTGAAGCCTTAGACTCCCGGTGGAATTCACCCCTCCACTTT
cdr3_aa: CASSEALDSRWNSPLHF

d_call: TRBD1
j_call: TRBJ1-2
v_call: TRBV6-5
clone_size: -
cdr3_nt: TGTGCCAGCAGTTTGACAGGGGGCTACTATGGCTACACCTTC
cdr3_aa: CASSLTGGYYGYTF

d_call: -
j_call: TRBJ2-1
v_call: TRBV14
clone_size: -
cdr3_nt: TGTGCCAGCAGCCTTTTCTCAGGGGAGAACTACAATGAGCAGTTCTTC
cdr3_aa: CASSLFSGENYNEQFF

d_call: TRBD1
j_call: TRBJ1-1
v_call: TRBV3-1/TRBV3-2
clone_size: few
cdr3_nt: TGTGCCAGCAGCCAAGTGGTAGGACAGGGGTACACTGAAGCTTTCTTT
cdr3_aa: CASSQVVGQGYTEAFF

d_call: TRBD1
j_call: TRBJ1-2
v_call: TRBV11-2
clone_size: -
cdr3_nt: TGTGCCAGCAGCGACCTCGGGACAGGGTCTTATGGCTACACCTTC
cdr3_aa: CASSDLGTGSYGYTF

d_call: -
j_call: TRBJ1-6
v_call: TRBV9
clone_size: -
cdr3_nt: TGTGCCAGCACCGGACCGGGGGGCTCACCCCTCCACTTT
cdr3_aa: CASTGPGGSPLHF

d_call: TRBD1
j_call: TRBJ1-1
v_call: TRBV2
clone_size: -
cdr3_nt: TGTGCCAGCAGTGACTGGACAGGGCTCACTGAAGCTTTCTTT
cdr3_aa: CASSDWTGLTEAFF

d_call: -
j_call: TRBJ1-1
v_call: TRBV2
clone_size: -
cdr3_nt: TGTGCCAGCACCCCGTTCACTGAAGCTTTCTTT
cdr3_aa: CASTPFTEAFF

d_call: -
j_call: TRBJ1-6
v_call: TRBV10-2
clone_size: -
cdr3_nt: TGCGCCAGCAGTGGGGAGGGGATTAGCTCCTATAATTCACCCCTCCACTTT
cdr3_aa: CASSGEGISSYNSPLHF

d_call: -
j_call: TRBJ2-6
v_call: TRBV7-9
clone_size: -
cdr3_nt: TGTGCCAGCAGCTTAGAGGGAGCTGGGGCCAACGTCCTGACTTTC
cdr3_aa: CASSLEGAGANVLTF

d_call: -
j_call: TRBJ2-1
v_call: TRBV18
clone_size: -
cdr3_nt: TGTGCCAGCTCACCACCGTTCAGGGGCAATGAGCAGTTCTTC
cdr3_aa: CASSPPFRGNEQFF

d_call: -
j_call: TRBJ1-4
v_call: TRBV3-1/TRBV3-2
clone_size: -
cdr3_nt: TGTGCCAGCAGCCAAGGACTAAGGGGAGGTAGTGAAAAACTGTTTTTT
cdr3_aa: CASSQGLRGGSEKLFF

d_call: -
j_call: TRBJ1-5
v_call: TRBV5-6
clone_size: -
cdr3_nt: TGTGCCAGCAGCTTTGAATATTCGGAGCCCCAGCATTTT
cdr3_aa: CASSFEYSEPQHF